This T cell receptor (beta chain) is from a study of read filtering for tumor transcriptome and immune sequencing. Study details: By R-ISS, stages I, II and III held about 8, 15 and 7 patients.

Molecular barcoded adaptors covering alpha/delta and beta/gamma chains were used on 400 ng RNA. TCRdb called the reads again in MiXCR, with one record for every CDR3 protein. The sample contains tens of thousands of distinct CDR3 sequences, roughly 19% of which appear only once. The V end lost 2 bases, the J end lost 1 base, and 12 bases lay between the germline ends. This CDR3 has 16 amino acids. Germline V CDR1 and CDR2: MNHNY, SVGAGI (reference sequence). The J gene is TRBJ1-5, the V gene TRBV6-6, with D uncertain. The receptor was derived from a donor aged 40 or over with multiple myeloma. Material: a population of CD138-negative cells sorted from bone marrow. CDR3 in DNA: TGTGCCAGCAGTTACCTGGCCTCCCCAAGCAATCAGCCCCAGCATTTT. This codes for CASSYLASPSNQPQHF.